One sample yielded the 9 T cell receptor beta chains listed below, sequenced in a study of blood T cell repertoires in COVID-19. TCRdb keeps only in-frame clones here, not all; method: immunoSEQ multiplex PCR. The sample yields roughly 380,000 clones, 75% to 90% seen once. The source material was peripheral blood. The source is a woman in her 40s with COVID-19, enrolled during active disease.

This clone was recorded once. The J gene is TRBJ1-5, the V gene TRBV18; 7 positions match TRBD1. V lost 3 bases and J lost 3; bases outside the gene matches: 5. The CDR3 contains 15 residues. Per germline, CDR1 KGHSH and CDR2 LQKENI. The CDR3 reads CASSPSTGPNQPQHF. In DNA, the CDR3 is TGTGCCAGCTCACCTTCGACAGGGCCCAATCAGCCCCAGCATTTT. Based on the CDR3 plus reference TRBV18 and TRBJ1-5, the full variable domain is NAGVMQNPRHLVRRRGQEARLRCSPMKGHSHVYWYRQLPEEGLKFMVYLQKENIIDESGMPKERFSAEFPKEGPSILRIQQVVRGDSAAYFCASSPSTGPNQPQHFGDGTRLSIL.

This CDR3 reads CASSPTSAANTEAFF. DNA of the CDR3: TGTGCCAGCAGCCCTACTTCCGCGGCGAACACTGAAGCTTTCTTT. The chain carries TRBV9 and TRBJ1-1; D is ambiguous. The CDR3 runs 15 residues. V was clipped by 4 bases and J by 1 base, with 14 bases between them. The germline gives CDR1 SGDLS, CDR2 YYNGEE.

The chain has TRBV7-2 and TRBJ1-1; D remains unclear. Germline CDR1 is SGHTA and CDR2 is FQGNSA. Between the trimmed V and J ends, which lost 1 base and 5 bases, there was a span of 11 bases. This CDR3 contains 14 residues. CDR3 nucleotides: TGTGCCAGCAGCTTAGTGGTGGGAGCGACTGAAGCTTTCTTT. Its translation: CASSLVVGATEAFF.

This rearrangement joins TRBV4-1 to TRBJ2-2, with TRBD2 as a possible D gene (6 bases). The CDR3 length is 18 residues. Trimming pared 0 bases from V and 3 bases from J, leaving 17 bases between. In germline, CDR1 is MGHRA, CDR2 YSYEKL. The CDR3 DNA is TGCGCCAGCAGCCAAGATCGGGGGATCTTGTGGGACACCGGGGAGCTGTTTTTT. It translates to CASSQDRGILWDTGELFF.

The chain links TRBV28 to TRBJ1-3, with no clear D. The CDR3 is 14 residues long. Trimming took 3 bases from V and 0 from J, leaving 6 bases between them. Germline V gene lookup returns CDR1 MDHEN and CDR2 SYDVKM. Here the CDR3 DNA reads TGTGCCAGCAGTTTCTCCTTCTCTGGAAACACCATATATTTT. Encoded protein: CASSFSFSGNTIYF.

The chain carries TRBV15 and TRBJ1-2, with D maybe TRBD1 (5 bases). V was trimmed by 2 bases and J by 1 base, leaving 11 bases between them. The CDR3 totals 15 residues. Germline V gene sequence: CDR1 LNHNV, CDR2 YYDKDF (reference sequence). DNA of the CDR3: TGTGCCACCAGCAGACTAAGGGGCCTTAACTATGGCTACACCTTC. Amino acids: CATSRLRGLNYGYTF.

With regard to this clone: Other DNA sequences within the sample encode an identical CDR3. This chain connects TRBV7-3 to TRBJ1-2; possible D gene TRBD1, 5 bases. The CDR3 length is 13 residues. In germline, CDR1 is SGHTA, CDR2 FQGTGA. V lost 0 bases and J lost 5, with 7 bases in between. CDR3 nucleotide sequence: TGTGCCAGCAGCTTAACTGGGACTTATGGCTACACCTTC. Translating it yields CASSLTGTYGYTF.

The V and J genes are TRBV2 and TRBJ1-1; D is unclear. Germline CDR1 reads SNHLY; CDR2 reads FYNNEI. The germline V and J ends were trimmed by 7 bases and 1 base, with 7 bases remaining between them. CDR3 length: 12 amino acids. CDR3 bases: TGTGCCAGCAAACGCGGGAACACTGAAGCTTTCTTT. As protein: CASKRGNTEAFF.

The chain links TRBV4-1 to TRBJ1-5; 7 nucleotides line up with TRBD1. The germline gives CDR1 MGHRA, CDR2 YSYEKL. The CDR3 contains 16 residues. The V and J ends lost 0 bases and 3 bases, in that order; junction bases with no gene match: 5. Written as DNA, the CDR3 is TGCGCCAGCAGCCAAGATCAAACAGGGGTCAATCAGCCCCAGCATTTT. It codes for CASSQDQTGVNQPQHF.